This T cell receptor (beta chain) is from a study of shared clonotypes between healthy human individuals. Repertoires were generated with immunoSEQ multiplex PCR, while TCRdb's copy carries only in-frame clones and drops some. The table records about 2 million clones, about 95% of them present only once. The CDR3 covers 13 residues. Between the trimmed V and J ends, which lost 3 bases and 3 bases, there was a span of 9 bases. Germline V gives CDR1 SGHTA, CDR2 FQGNSA. Naive CD8 cells lacked CD45RO, underwent positive selection for CCR7 and left out terminally differentiated effector memory CD45RA+ cells.

The sample taken for sequencing was naive CD8+ T cells sorted from blood. The source is a man younger than 30 in good health. This chain links TRBV7-2 with TRBJ2-7; D remains unclear. CDR3 region: CASSFGSFYEQYF. DNA of the CDR3: TGTGCCAGCAGCTTCGGGTCCTTCTACGAGCAGTACTTC.